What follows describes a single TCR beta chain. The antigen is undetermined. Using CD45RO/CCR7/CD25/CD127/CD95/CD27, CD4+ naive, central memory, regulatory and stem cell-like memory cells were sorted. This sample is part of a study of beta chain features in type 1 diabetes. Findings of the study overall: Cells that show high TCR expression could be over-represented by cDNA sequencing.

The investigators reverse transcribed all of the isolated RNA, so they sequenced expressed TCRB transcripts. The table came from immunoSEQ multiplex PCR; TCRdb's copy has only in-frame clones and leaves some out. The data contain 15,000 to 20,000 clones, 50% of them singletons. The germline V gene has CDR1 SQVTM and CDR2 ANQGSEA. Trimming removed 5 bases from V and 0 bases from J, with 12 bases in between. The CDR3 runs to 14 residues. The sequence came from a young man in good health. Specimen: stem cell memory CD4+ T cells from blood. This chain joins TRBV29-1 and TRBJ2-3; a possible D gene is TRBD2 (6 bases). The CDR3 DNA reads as TGCAGCGTTTCGGGGAGGCTCAGCACAGATACGCAGTATTTT. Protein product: CSVSGRLSTDTQYF.